The clone carrying this T cell receptor beta chain was recorded many times. Its matching antigen is unknown. Germline CDR1 DFQATT, CDR2 SNEGSKA (reference sequence). Deletions cut 5 bases from V and 6 bases from J, with 18 bases between. The CDR3 consists of 14 residues. This entry belongs to a study of spatial heterogeneity in lung cancer. Study results and limitations: For expanded intratumoral alpha and beta TCRs, counts tracked tumor mutation counts.

Specified time point: sample taken at primary tumor resection. TCRs were sequenced from unsorted whole RNA of tumor, nontumor lung or PBMC. TCRdb independently ran MiXCR on the 5' RACE reads; one entry per CDR3 protein. This sample has under 13,000 distinct CDR3 sequences, with 7.9% found just once. The rearrangement joins TRBV20-1 to TRBJ2-3, with a possible D match to TRBD2 (5 bases). Sample: lung tumor tissue, taken at surgery. The sequence derives from a female donor with early-stage non-small cell lung cancer. The CDR3 region has the DNA TGCAGTGCTGGTGGACTTATTCCGGGTGATACGCAGTATTTT. Residues: CSAGGLIPGDTQYF.